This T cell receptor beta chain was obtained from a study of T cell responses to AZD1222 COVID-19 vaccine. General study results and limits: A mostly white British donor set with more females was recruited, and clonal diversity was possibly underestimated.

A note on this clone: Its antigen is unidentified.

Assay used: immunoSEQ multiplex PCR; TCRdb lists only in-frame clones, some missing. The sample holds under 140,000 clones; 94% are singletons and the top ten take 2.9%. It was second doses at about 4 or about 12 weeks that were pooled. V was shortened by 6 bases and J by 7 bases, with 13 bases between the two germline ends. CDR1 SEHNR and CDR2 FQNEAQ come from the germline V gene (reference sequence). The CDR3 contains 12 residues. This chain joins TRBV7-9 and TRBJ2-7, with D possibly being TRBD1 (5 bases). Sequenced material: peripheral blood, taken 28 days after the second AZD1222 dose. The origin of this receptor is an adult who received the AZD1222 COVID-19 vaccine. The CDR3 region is CASSLLSGEQYF. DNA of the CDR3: TGTGCCAGCAGTCTCCTATCAGGGGAGCAGTACTTC. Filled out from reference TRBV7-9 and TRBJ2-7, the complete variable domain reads DTGVSQNPRHKITKRGQNVTFRCDPISEHNRLYWYRQTLGQGPEFLTYFQNEAQLEKSRLLSDRFSAERPKGSFSTLEIQRTEQGDSAMYLCASSLLSGEQYFGPGTRLTVT.